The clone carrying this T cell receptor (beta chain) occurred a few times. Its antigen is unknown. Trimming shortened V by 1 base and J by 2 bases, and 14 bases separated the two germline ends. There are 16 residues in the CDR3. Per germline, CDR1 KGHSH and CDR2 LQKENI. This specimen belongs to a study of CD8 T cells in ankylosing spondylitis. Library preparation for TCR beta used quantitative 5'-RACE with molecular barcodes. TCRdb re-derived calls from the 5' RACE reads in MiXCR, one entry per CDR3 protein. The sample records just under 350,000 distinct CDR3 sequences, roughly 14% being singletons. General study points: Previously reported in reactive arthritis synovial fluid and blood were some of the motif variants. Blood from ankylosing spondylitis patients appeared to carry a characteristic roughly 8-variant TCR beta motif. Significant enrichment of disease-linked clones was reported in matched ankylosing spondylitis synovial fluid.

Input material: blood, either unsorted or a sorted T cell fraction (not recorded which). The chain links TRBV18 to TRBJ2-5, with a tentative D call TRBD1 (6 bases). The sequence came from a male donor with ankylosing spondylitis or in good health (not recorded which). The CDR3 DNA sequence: TGTGCCAGCTCACCACTCGCAATGGACAGTCAAGAGACCCAGTACTTC. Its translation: CASSPLAMDSQETQYF.